This TCR beta chain appears in the sequencing data of a study of human CD8 memory T cell subsets. Study-wide findings and caveats: Higher diversity in stem-like memory T cells than in precursor exhausted T cells was suggested by Chao1 estimates.

Turning to this clonotype: What it binds is unknown.

For every subset, the RNA was derived from duplicate vials of roughly 140,000 sorted CD8+ T cells. Sequencing libraries of TCR beta were made by UMI-labeled 5' RACE. After re-calling the 5' RACE reads, TCRdb lists one entry per CDR3 protein, DNA absent. The sample features roughly 16,000 distinct CDR3 sequences, with 5.5% to 6% in its top ten. Germline V gene sequence: CDR1 LGHDT, CDR2 YNNKEL (reference sequence). The CDR3 loop spans 14 amino acids. The receptor's source is a human donor in good health. Sequenced: CD8+ stem-like memory T cells (TSCM and TCM) sorted from PBMCs. Subset denoted: stem-like memory CD8 T cells (TSTEM), CCR7+ PD-1- TIGIT-. V and J are TRBV3-1 and TRBJ2-7; absent DNA, TCRdb's TRBD1 call cannot be checked. CDR3 region: CASSQSRGVDEQYF.